This T cell receptor beta chain was profiled in a study of tumor-infiltrating lymphocytes in oesophageal squamous cell carcinoma. This clonotype was picked up many times. Germline CDR1 is PRHDT and CDR2 is FYEKMQ (reference sequence). The CDR3 covers 16 residues. J lost 4 bases, V lost 5 bases, and 10 bases had no gene match. Via MiXCR, TCRdb re-called the PCR reads, giving one row per CDR3 protein. Among about 21,000 distinct CDR3 sequences listed, 35% to 45% were seen once. The chain couples TRBV13 to TRBJ1-1, with TRBD1 identical over 10 bases. The clonotype comes from a male donor with esophageal squamous cell carcinoma. Material for sequencing was esophageal tumor tissue. CDR3 sequence reads: CASSQRQGAPLTEAFF. CDR3 nucleotides: TGTGCCAGCAGCCAACGACAGGGGGCACCCCTCACTGAAGCTTTCTTT. Together with reference TRBV13 and TRBJ1-1, the CDR3 gives the full variable domain: AAGVIQSPRHLIKEKRETATLKCYPIPRHDTVYWYQQGPGQDPQFLISFYEKMQSDKGSIPDRFSAQQFSDYHSELNMSSLELGDSALYFCASSQRQGAPLTEAFFGQGTRLTVV.